This TCR beta chain emerged from a study of OX40 agonist ivuxolimab in advanced cancers. The length of the CDR3 is 14 residues. The germline V and J ends were trimmed by 0 bases and 4 bases, with 8 bases remaining between them. The germline V gene has CDR1 MGHRA and CDR2 YSYEKL. Sequenced by immunoSEQ multiplex PCR; TCRdb stores in-frame clones only, minus some. The data hold about 99,000 clones, with around 95% observed a single time. Sequences were derived from CD4+ or CD8+ T cells sorted from blood, sampled in a trial of the OX40 agonist ivuxolimab. The TCR sequence derives from an adult with an advanced solid tumor such as melanoma, head and neck, liver or kidney cancer. The chain combines TRBV4-1 with TRBJ2-3; the D gene is possibly TRBD2 (6 bases). The CDR3 loop reads CASSQDPGADTQYF. The CDR3 DNA reads as TGCGCCAGCAGCCAAGACCCGGGGGCAGATACGCAGTATTTT.